The 14 T cell receptor beta chains reported below all come from one sample, sequenced in a study of blood T cells in healthy people across ages. A second PCR of 7 to 11 cycles used a sample-barcoded 5' primer and a J-beta primer mix. TCRdb fed the 5' RACE reads into MiXCR, producing one record per CDR3 protein. The sample records 1.5 million to 2 million distinct CDR3 sequences, 34% being singletons. Sequencing used blood. Receptors originate from a woman in her 30s in good health.

Notes on this clonotype: This sequence may be a read error, since a much larger clone differs from it by one base. This chain links TRBV29-1 with TRBJ2-1; D is ambiguous. Germline assignment: CDR1 SQVTM and CDR2 ANQGSEA. With 3 bases removed from V and 2 bases from J, the gap between germline ends came to 14 bases. This CDR3 is 15 amino acids long. The chain's CDR3 is CSVDPSRSPYNEQFF. The CDR3 nucleotides are TGCAGCGTTGATCCCAGCAGGTCGCCCTACAATGAGCAGTTCTTC.

This clonotype was recorded at least ten times. V gene TRBV5-1 combines with J gene TRBJ1-2, with 8 bases lining up with TRBD1. Germline V gene data show CDR1 as SGHRS and CDR2 as YFSETQ. The J segment lost 8 bases and the V segment lost 2 bases, leaving 5 bases of the junction unmatched. This CDR3 has 13 amino acids. The CDR3 region is CASSLQQGGGYTF. In nucleotides, the CDR3 is TGCGCCAGCAGCTTACAACAGGGGGGAGGCTACACCTTC.

This clonotype was detected a few times. Possible read error: a much larger clone is one base away. The CDR3 DNA reads TGCAGTGCGAAGAGCCGGGACTTTCACGAGCAGTACTTC. Translation: CSAKSRDFHEQYF. This chain uses TRBV20-1 with TRBJ2-7, with D possibly TRBD2 on 6 matching bases. The ends were cut back, 6 bases at V and 5 bases at J, with 17 bases in the middle. The CDR3 contains 13 residues. CDR1 and CDR2 from the germline V gene are DFQATT and SNEGSKA (reference sequence).

The chain is built from TRBV19 and TRBJ1-1, with D unclear. V was clipped by 1 base and J by 1 base, with 13 bases between them. Germline loops: CDR1 LNHDA, CDR2 SQIVND (reference sequence). This CDR3 has 16 amino acids. CDR3 coding DNA: TGTGCCAGTAGTATAGGATTTGGTTGGGGGAACACTGAAGCTTTCTTT. It is translated as CASSIGFGWGNTEAFF.

The chain combines TRBV4-2 with TRBJ2-1; D perhaps matches TRBD1 (6 bases). Between the trimmed V and J ends, which lost 0 bases and 4 bases, there was a span of 10 bases. Germline loops: CDR1 LGHNA, CDR2 YNFKEQ. The CDR3 spans 15 residues. The CDR3: CASSQEDRGYNEQFF. CDR3 DNA: TGTGCCAGCAGCCAAGAGGATAGGGGGTACAATGAGCAGTTCTTC.

Regarding this clonotype: Possible read error: a much larger clone is one base away. This rearrangement joins TRBV20-1 to TRBJ2-1, with TRBD2 matching 7 bases. The CDR3 extends over 17 amino acids. With 5 bases clipped from V and 9 bases from J, the junction kept 22 bases outside the gene matches. In germline, CDR1 is DFQATT, CDR2 SNEGSKA (reference sequence). This CDR3 reads CSAETFGAGEPFIEQFF. The DNA for the CDR3 is TGCAGTGCTGAAACCTTCGGGGCGGGAGAGCCTTTTATTGAGCAGTTCTTC.

The chain uses TRBV20-1 and TRBJ1-1; a weak D match, TRBD1 (5 bases). Trimming removed 2 bases at V and 5 bases at J, with 12 bases between. This CDR3 has 13 residues. The germline V gene encodes CDR1 DFQATT and CDR2 SNEGSKA (reference sequence). The CDR3 loop reads CSARSGGGTEAFF. CDR3 DNA sequence: TGCAGTGCTAGATCGGGGGGGGGAACTGAAGCTTTCTTT.

This clonotype has a handful of counts. The chain is built from TRBV7-9 and TRBJ2-2; D is ambiguous. V lost 3 bases to trimming and J lost 5 bases, with 4 bases between them. The V gene's germline CDR1 is SEHNR and CDR2 FQNEAQ (reference sequence). The CDR3 covers 12 residues. CDR3 amino acids: CASSFITGELFF. The CDR3 region has the DNA TGTGCCAGCAGCTTCATTACCGGGGAGCTGTTTTTT.

This clonotype occurred a few times. CDR3: CAISAGQTSTDTQYF. CDR3 in DNA: TGTGCCATCAGTGCAGGACAGACTAGTACAGATACGCAGTATTTT. The rearrangement links TRBV10-3 to TRBJ2-3; possibly TRBD1 or TRBD2 for D (6 bases each). The germline CDR1 and CDR2 sequences are ENHRY and SYGVKD. Trimming pared 4 bases from V and 3 bases from J, leaving 14 bases between. This CDR3 is 15 amino acids long.

The CDR3 region is CASSQDRHHYGYTF. The CDR3 DNA is TGTGCCAGCAGCCAAGACAGACATCACTATGGCTACACCTTC. The chain recombines TRBV3-1 with TRBJ1-2; D not certain. Germline V gives CDR1 LGHDT, CDR2 YNNKEL (reference sequence). The CDR3 totals 14 residues. The V end lost 0 bases, the J end lost 3 bases, and 8 bases lay between the germline ends.

This clonotype appeared a few times. DNA of the CDR3: TGTGCCAGCAGTTTAGGGCGACAGGGAAAAGACTCCTACAATGAGCAGTTCTTC. It codes for CASSLGRQGKDSYNEQFF. The chain employs TRBV28 and TRBJ2-1; TRBD1 agrees at 7 bases. V was pared by 2 bases and J by 0 bases, with 10 bases of the junction left unmatched. This CDR3 has 18 amino acids. Germline-derived CDR1 and CDR2 are MDHEN and SYDVKM.

This clonotype has a handful of counts. The rearrangement joins TRBV5-5 to TRBJ1-1; D is unclear. The CDR3 extends over 14 amino acids. Trimming stripped 4 bases from V and 1 base from J, with 11 bases between. The V gene's germline CDR1 is SGHKS and CDR2 YYEKEE (reference sequence). The CDR3 bases are TGTGCCAGCAGCACGGACCTCAAGAACACTGAAGCTTTCTTT. It is translated as CASSTDLKNTEAFF.

This clonotype was seen a handful of times. The V call is TRBV4-1, the J call TRBJ2-7; tentatively, D is TRBD1 or TRBD2 (5 bases each). The CDR3 totals 18 residues. V was pared by 2 bases and J by 3 bases, with 23 bases between. Germline V CDR1 and CDR2: MGHRA, YSYEKL. DNA of the CDR3: TGCGCCAGCAGCCAATTGGCCGGGGTGGGGCGGTCCTTCTACGAGCAGTACTTC. The encoded protein is CASSQLAGVGRSFYEQYF.

A few counts support this clonotype. The chain carries TRBV5-1 and TRBJ1-2; 10 bases line up with TRBD1. With V trimmed by 3 bases and J by 12 bases, 5 bases remained unmatched. Germline values: CDR1 SGHRS, CDR2 YFSETQ. This CDR3 contains 12 residues. The CDR3 DNA is TGCGCCAGCAGCTGGGGGACAGGGGATAACACCTTC. Its protein is CASSWGTGDNTF.